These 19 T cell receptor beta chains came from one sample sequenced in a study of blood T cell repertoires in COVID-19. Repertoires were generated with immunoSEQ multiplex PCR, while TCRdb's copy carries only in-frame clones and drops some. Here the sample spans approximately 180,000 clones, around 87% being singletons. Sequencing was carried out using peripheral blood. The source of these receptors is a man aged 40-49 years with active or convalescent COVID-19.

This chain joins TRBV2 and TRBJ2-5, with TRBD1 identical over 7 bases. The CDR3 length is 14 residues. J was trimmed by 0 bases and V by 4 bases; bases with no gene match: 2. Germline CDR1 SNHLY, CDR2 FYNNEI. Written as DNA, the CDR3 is TGTGCCAGCAGTGCGGACAGGAACCAAGAGACCCAGTACTTC. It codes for CASSADRNQETQYF.

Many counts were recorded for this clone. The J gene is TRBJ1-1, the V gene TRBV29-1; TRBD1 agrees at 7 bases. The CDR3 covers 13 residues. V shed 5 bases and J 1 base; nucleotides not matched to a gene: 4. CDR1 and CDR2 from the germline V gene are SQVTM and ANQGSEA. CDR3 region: CSVSGGGNTEAFF. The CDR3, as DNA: TGCAGCGTTTCAGGGGGAGGGAACACTGAAGCTTTCTTT.

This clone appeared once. CDR3 residues: CASSKWRGTDNEQFF. The DNA of the CDR3 is TGTGCCAGCAGTAAGTGGCGGGGAACGGACAATGAGCAGTTCTTC. This chain uses TRBV2 with TRBJ2-1; a possible D gene is TRBD2 (6 bases). Germline V gene sequence: CDR1 SNHLY, CDR2 FYNNEI. V was pared by 5 bases and J by 5 bases, with 16 bases between. This CDR3 contains 15 residues.

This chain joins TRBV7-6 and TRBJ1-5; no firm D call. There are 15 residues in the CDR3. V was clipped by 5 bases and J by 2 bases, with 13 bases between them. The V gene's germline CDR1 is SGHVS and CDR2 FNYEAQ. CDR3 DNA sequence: TGTGCCAGCAGCCTCCTCCCTGCGGGCAATCAGCCCCAGCATTTT. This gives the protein CASSLLPAGNQPQHF.

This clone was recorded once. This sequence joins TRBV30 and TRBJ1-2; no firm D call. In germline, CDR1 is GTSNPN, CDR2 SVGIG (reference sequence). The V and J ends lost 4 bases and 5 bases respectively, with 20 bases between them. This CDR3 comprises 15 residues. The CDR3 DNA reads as TGTGCCTGGACCGGGGAGAGGACTGCTAGATATGGCTACACCTTC. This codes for CAWTGERTARYGYTF.

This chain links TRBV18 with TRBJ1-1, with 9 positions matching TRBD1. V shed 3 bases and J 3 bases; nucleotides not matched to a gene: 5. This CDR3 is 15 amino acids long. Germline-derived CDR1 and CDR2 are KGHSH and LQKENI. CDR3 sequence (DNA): TGTGCCAGCTCACCGACGACAGGGGGGGACACTGAAGCTTTCTTT. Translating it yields CASSPTTGGDTEAFF.

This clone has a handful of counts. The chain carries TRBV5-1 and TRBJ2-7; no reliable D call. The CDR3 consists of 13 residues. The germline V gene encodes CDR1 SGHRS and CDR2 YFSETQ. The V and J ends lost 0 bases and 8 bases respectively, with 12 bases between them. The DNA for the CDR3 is TGCGCCAGCAGCTTGGAACGACACCTTAAGCAGTACTTC. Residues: CASSLERHLKQYF.

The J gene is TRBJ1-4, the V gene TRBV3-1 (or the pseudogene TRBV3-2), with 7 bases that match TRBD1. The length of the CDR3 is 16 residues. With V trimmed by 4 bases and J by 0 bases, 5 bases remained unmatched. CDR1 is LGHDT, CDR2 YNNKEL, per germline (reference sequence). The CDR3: CASSLGQQPTNEKLFF. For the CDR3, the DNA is TGTGCCAGCAGCCTGGGACAGCAGCCAACTAATGAAAAACTGTTTTTT.

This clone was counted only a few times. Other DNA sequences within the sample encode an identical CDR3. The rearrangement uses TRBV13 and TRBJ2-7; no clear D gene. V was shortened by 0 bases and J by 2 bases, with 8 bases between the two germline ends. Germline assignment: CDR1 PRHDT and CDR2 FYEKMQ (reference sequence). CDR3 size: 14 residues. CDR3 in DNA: TGTGCCAGCAGCTTAGGTCCGGTGACCTACGAGCAGTACTTC. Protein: CASSLGPVTYEQYF.

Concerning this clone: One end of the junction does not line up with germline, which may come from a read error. The CDR3 region is CASSPWTSGGLQETQYF. CDR3 nucleotide sequence: TGTGCTAGCAGCCCCTGGACTAGCGGGGGCCTACAAGAGACCCAGTACTTC. The V call is TRBV7-7, the J call TRBJ2-5, with 13 bases matching TRBD2. This CDR3 is built from 17 residues. Germline-derived CDR1 and CDR2 are SSHAT and FNYEAQ (reference sequence).

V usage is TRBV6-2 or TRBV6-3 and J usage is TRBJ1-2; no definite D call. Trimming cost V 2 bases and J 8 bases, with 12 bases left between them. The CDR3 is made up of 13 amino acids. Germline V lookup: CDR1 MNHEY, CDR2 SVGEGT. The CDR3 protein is CASSYPSTEGYTF. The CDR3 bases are TGTGCCAGCAGTTACCCTTCTACGGAGGGCTACACCTTC.

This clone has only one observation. CDR3 region: CASSLPSQNSPLHF. The CDR3 DNA reads as TGTGCCAGCAGTTTACCCTCACAGAATTCACCCCTCCACTTT. The chain recombines TRBV28 with TRBJ1-6; D ambiguous. Trimming removed 2 bases from V and 7 bases from J, with 9 bases in between. There are 14 residues in the CDR3. The germline V gene encodes CDR1 MDHEN and CDR2 SYDVKM.

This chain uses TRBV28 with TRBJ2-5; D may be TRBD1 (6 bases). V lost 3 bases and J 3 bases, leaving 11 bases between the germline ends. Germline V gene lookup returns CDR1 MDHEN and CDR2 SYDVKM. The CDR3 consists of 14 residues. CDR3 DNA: TGTGCCAGCAGTTTGCGGCAGGGGAAAGAGACCCAGTACTTC. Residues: CASSLRQGKETQYF.

The CDR3 is CASSRGQDSNQPQHF. The CDR3 bases are TGTGCCAGCAGCCGCGGACAGGATAGCAATCAGCCCCAGCATTTT. The chain employs TRBV6-1 and TRBJ1-5; 7 bases match TRBD1. The V gene end was trimmed by 6 bases and the J gene end by 0 bases; junction bases not matched to a gene: 5. In germline, CDR1 is MNHNS, CDR2 SASEGT. This CDR3 spans 15 amino acids.

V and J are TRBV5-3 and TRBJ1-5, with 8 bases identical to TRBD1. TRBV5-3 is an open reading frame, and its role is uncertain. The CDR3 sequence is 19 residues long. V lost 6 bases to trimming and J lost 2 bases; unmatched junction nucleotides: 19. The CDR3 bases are TGTGCCAGAACCCAACTGAGGACAGGGTGCAGATGGGGCAATCAGCCCCAGCATTTT. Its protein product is CARTQLRTGCRWGNQPQHF.

CDR3 loop: CASSGRQVFGLHPPADGYTF. The CDR3 DNA reads as TGTGCCAGCAGTGGTAGACAGGTGTTCGGTCTACACCCCCCGGCCGATGGCTACACCTTC. V usage is TRBV28 and J usage is TRBJ1-2, with a tentative D call TRBD1 (6 bases). The CDR3 has 20 amino acids. Trimming stripped 5 bases from V and 6 bases from J, with 34 bases between. CDR1 and CDR2 (germline): MDHEN, SYDVKM.

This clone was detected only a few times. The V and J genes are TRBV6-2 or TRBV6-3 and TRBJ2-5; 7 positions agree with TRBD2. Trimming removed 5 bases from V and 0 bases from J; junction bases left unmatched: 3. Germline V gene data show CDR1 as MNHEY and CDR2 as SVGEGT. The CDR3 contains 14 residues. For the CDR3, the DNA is TGTGCCAGCAGTCCCCTAGCGGACCAAGAGACCCAGTACTTC. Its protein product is CASSPLADQETQYF.

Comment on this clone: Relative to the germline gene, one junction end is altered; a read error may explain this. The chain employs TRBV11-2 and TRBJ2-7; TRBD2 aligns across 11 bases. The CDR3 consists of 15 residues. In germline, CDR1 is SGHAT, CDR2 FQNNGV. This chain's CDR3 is CASSLRSPSGGPPLF. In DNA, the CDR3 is TGTGCCAGCAGCCTTCGCAGCCCTAGCGGGGGGCCACCCCTCTTC. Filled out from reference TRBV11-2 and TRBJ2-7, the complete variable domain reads EAGVAQSPRYKIIEKRQSVAFWCNPISGHATLYWYQQILGQGPKLLIQFQNNGVVDDSQLPKDRFSAERLKGVDSTLKIQPAKLEDSAVYLCASSLRSPSGGPPLFGPGTRLTVT.

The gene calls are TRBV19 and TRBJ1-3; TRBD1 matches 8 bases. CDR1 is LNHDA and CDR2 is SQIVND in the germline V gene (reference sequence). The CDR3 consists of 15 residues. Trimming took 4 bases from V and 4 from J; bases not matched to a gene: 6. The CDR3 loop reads CASSNGGQGGNTIYF. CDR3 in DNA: TGTGCCAGTAGTAACGGCGGACAGGGAGGAAACACCATATATTTT.